This TCR beta chain is from a study of blood T cell repertoires in COVID-19. Unmatched junction bases numbered 12, after V lost 4 bases and J lost 5 bases. CDR3 size: 15 residues. Germline V gene sequence: CDR1 SGHNT, CDR2 YYREEE (reference sequence). TCRdb's table, derived via immunoSEQ multiplex PCR, lists solely in-frame clones and lacks some. The profile shows about 130,000 clones, 85% to 90% of them singletons. Sequenced material: peripheral blood. This clonotype originated in a man older than 75 with active or convalescent COVID-19. J is TRBJ2-7 and V is TRBV5-4; 7 bases match TRBD2. CDR3 sequence reads: CASSPRGGSYDEQYF. The CDR3, as DNA: TGTGCCAGCAGCCCTCGGGGAGGGTCATACGACGAGCAGTACTTC.